This T cell receptor beta chain was recovered during a study of shared clonotypes between healthy human individuals. Concerning this clone itself: A junction boundary mismatches the germline segment, possibly from a read error.

Data came from immunoSEQ multiplex PCR; TCRdb stores just in-frame clones and leaves some out. The sample has a few million clones, more than 85% seen once. Sequenced material: naive CD4+ T cells from PBMCs. Indicated subset: CD45RA+ positively selected. This clonotype was sampled from a man in his late teens or twenties in good health. Some clones in this sample may be carry-over from other donors' samples.

The CDR3 region has the DNA TGTGCCAGCAGCCCCCCTACAGGGCCGAGGAACGCTGAAGCTTTCTTT. Its protein is CASSPPTGPRNAEAFF. This chain uses TRBV7-2 with TRBJ1-1; TRBD1 is a possible D gene (6 bases). The germline V gene encodes CDR1 SGHTA and CDR2 FQGNSA. The CDR3 is 16 amino acids. Together with reference TRBV7-2 and TRBJ1-1, the CDR3 gives the full variable domain: GAGVSQSPSNKVTEKGKDVELRCDPISGHTALYWYRQSLGQGLEFLIYFQGNSAPDKSGLPSDRFSAERTGGSVSTLTIQRTQQEDSAVYLCASSPPTGPRNAEAFFGQGTRLTVV.